The rows below give T cell receptor beta chains drawn from one sample of a study of OX40 agonist ivuxolimab in advanced cancers. TCRdb keeps only in-frame clones here, not all; method: immunoSEQ multiplex PCR. The sample records around 75,000 clones, under 90% being singletons. Sequencing used CD4+ or CD8+ T cells sorted from blood, obtained in a trial of the OX40 agonist ivuxolimab. Source of these receptors: an adult with an advanced solid tumor such as melanoma, head and neck, liver or kidney cancer. CDR3s include the opening cysteine and the closing phenylalanine or tryptophan. A D gene is named only where the DNA matches it firmly. Only some rows state a clone size, as once, few, many or a class for expanded clones.

NA TRBJ1-1 TRBV5-1 NA TGCGCCAGCAGCTTGCCACAGGGCTTTGGGACTGAAGCTTTCTTT CASSLPQGFGTEAFF
NA TRBJ1-1 TRBV14 TRBD1 TGTGCCAGCATGGGACAGTTGAACACTGAAGCTTTCTTT CASMGQLNTEAFF
few TRBJ1-2 TRBV9 NA TGTGCCAGCAGCGTGGGTTTTAACTATGGCTACACCTTC CASSVGFNYGYTF
NA TRBJ2-1 TRBV18 TRBD2 TGTGCCAGCTCACCCGGGGAGGGAACCTACAATGAGCAGTTCTTC CASSPGEGTYNEQFF
NA TRBJ1-4 TRBV10-3 TRBD1 TGTGCCATCAGTGACTCCCGACAGGGGGCAGAAAAACTGTTTTTT CAISDSRQGAEKLFF
NA TRBJ1-1 TRBV19 NA TGTGCCACCAGAAGGGGCGCTTACACTGAAGCTTTCTTT CATRRGAYTEAFF
NA TRBJ2-4 TRBV30 TRBD1 TGTGCCTGGAGTCCAGGGACAGGGGGCGCCGGCATTCAGTACTTC CAWSPGTGGAGIQYF
NA TRBJ1-4 TRBV6-6 NA TGTGCCAGCAGTTACGAGGGAGAGAAACTGTTTTTT CASSYEGEKLFF
NA TRBJ2-5 TRBV9 NA TGTGCCAGCAGCCCGCCCGGCTTCCAGGGCGGCGAGACCCAGTACTTC CASSPPGFQGGETQYF
once TRBJ2-1 TRBV5-1 NA TGCGCCAGCAGCTTTGATCCGTTGAGCTCCTACAATGAGCAGTTCTTC CASSFDPLSSYNEQFF
NA TRBJ1-2 TRBV13 NA TGTGCCAGCAGCTTACTTGGCGGGTCAGACTATGGCTACACCTTC CASSLLGGSDYGYTF
NA TRBJ2-7 TRBV5-1 NA TGCGCCAGCGGAAGGAGGGACTTTTACGAGCAGTACTTC CASGRRDFYEQYF
NA TRBJ1-1 TRBV7-8 NA TGTGCCAGCAGCTTACAGGAGAACACTGAAGCTTTCTTT CASSLQENTEAFF
once TRBJ1-2 TRBV4-1 TRBD1 TGCGCCAGCAGCCATCAGGGGGCTGTCTATGGCTACACCTTC CASSHQGAVYGYTF
NA TRBJ2-3 TRBV11-2 NA TGTGCCAGCACCCCCCTGGGGCACCTATTCACAGATACGCAGTATTTT CASTPLGHLFTDTQYF
NA TRBJ2-1 TRBV4-2 TRBD2 TGTGCCAGCAGCCAAGGCCGACTAGCGGTCCTACCGAGCTCCTACAATGAGCAGTTCTTC CASSQGRLAVLPSSYNEQFF
NA TRBJ1-1 TRBV18 NA TGTGCCAGCTCACAAGGACGGGAGAACACTGAAGCTTTCTTT CASSQGRENTEAFF
NA TRBJ2-5 TRBV30 TRBD1 TGTGCCTGGAGACAGACAGGGGGTGGAGAGACCCAGTACTTC CAWRQTGGGETQYF
NA TRBJ1-2 TRBV2 NA TGTGCCAGCCATCTCGCGGAGGCGATCATGACCTATGGCTACACCTTC CASHLAEAIMTYGYTF
once TRBJ1-5 TRBV25-1 NA TGTGCCAGCAGTGGCGACCTCAATCAGCCCCAGCATTTT CASSGDLNQPQHF
few TRBJ1-5 TRBV29-1 TRBD1 TGCAGCGTCAAACAGGGGGCCGGCAATCAGCCCCAGCATTTT CSVKQGAGNQPQHF
NA TRBJ1-6 TRBV6-1 NA TGTGCCAGCACTGCCATCATGAATTCACCCCTCCACTTT CASTAIMNSPLHF
NA TRBJ1-2 TRBV6-5 TRBD1 TGTGCCAGCAGTTACTCGAAGTCTGGACAGGGGAGTGGCTACACCTTC CASSYSKSGQGSGYTF
NA TRBJ1-2 TRBV7-2 NA TGTGCCAGCAGCCCCCGTCGGGACTATGGCTACACCTTC CASSPRRDYGYTF
NA TRBJ2-7 TRBV20-1 NA TGCAGTGCTAACCATTACGAGCAGTACTTC CSANHYEQYF
NA TRBJ1-1 TRBV29-1 NA TGCAGCTCTCAAGGGGGTGGGACTGAAGCTTTCTTT CSSQGGGTEAFF
NA TRBJ2-2 TRBV4-1 TRBD1 TGCGCCAGCAGCCAGGTTCCGGGACAGCCGAACACCGGGGAGCTGTTTTTT CASSQVPGQPNTGELFF
NA TRBJ1-3 TRBV4-2 TRBD1 TGTGCCAGCAGCCAAGAGGGACAGATCTCTGGAAACACCATATATTTT CASSQEGQISGNTIYF
NA TRBJ2-5 TRBV27 TRBD2 TGTGCCAGCAGCTTAGCGGGAGGGCCATGGGAGACCCAGTACTTC CASSLAGGPWETQYF
NA TRBJ2-4 TRBV28 TRBD1 TGTGCCAGCAGTTTCCTCGACAGGGGGGACATTCAGTACTTC CASSFLDRGDIQYF
NA TRBJ2-1 TRBV2 NA TGTGCCAGCAATGCGCTGGGTGAGCAGTTCTTC CASNALGEQFF
NA TRBJ2-2 TRBV19 TRBD1 TGTGCCACTGGGGCCCGGGACAGACCGAACACCGGGGAGCTGTTTTTT CATGARDRPNTGELFF
NA TRBJ2-5 TRBV5-6 NA TGTGCCAGCAGCCATTGGGGGTTACAAGAGACCCAGTACTTC CASSHWGLQETQYF
NA TRBJ1-1 TRBV18 NA TGTGCCAGCTCACCTCCGTCTCAGGGGATTTGGAACACTGAAGCTTTCTTT CASSPPSQGIWNTEAFF
once TRBJ2-1 TRBV6-6 TRBD2 TGTGCCAGCAGTTTCGGGACTAGCGGTACGAATGAGCAGTTCTTC CASSFGTSGTNEQFF
NA TRBJ1-1 TRBV5-1 NA TGCGCCAGCAGCAGTAGGGGCAGGAACACTGAAGCTTTCTTT CASSSRGRNTEAFF
once TRBJ1-5 TRBV18 TRBD1 TGTGCCAGCTCTCGGGACAGGGGGCCCCTCGGCAATCAGCCCCAGCATTTT CASSRDRGPLGNQPQHF
NA TRBJ1-2 TRBV7-2 NA TGTGCCAGCAGCTCCTACGGGGATGGCTACACCTTC CASSSYGDGYTF
NA TRBJ2-7 TRBV28 NA TGTGCCAGCATCCCGCAGCGGGGGCGACAGGGGGGTCCCTACGAGCAGTACTTC CASIPQRGRQGGPYEQYF
NA TRBJ2-1 TRBV5-1 TRBD2 TGCGCCAGCGATCGCCTAGCGGGGGCTAGGAATGAGCAGTTCTTC CASDRLAGARNEQFF
NA TRBJ1-4 TRBV5-1 TRBD1 TGCGCCAGCAGCTTGGTTGGGTCGGGGACAGGGGCCTATGAAAAACTGTTTTTT CASSLVGSGTGAYEKLFF
NA TRBJ1-1 TRBV5-5 NA TGTGCCAGCATGACTGCGAGAGAAACTGAAGCTTTCTTT CASMTARETEAFF
NA TRBJ2-7 TRBV6-1 NA TGTGCCAGCAGTCCTTCCTACGAGCAGTACTTC CASSPSYEQYF
NA TRBJ2-1 TRBV6-6 NA TGTGCCAGCAGCCAAAGCGGTGTACCCTACAATGAGCAGTTCTTC CASSQSGVPYNEQFF
NA TRBJ2-7 TRBV5-4 NA TGTGCCAGCAGCCCTAGGACTCCGGGCCACGAGCAGTACTTC CASSPRTPGHEQYF
NA TRBJ2-1 TRBV4-1 NA TGCGCCAGCAGCCAACTGTCTAGCTCCTACAATGAGCAGTTCTTC CASSQLSSSYNEQFF
NA TRBJ1-1 TRBV20-1 NA TGCAGGTCCTGGAGGACGGCTGAAGCTTTCTTT CRSWRTAEAFF
NA TRBJ2-1 TRBV5-1 TRBD1 TGCGCCAGCAGCTTAATACAGGGGTTTTCCTACAATGAGCAGTTCTTC CASSLIQGFSYNEQFF
NA TRBJ2-5 TRBV29-1 NA TGCAGCGTACTGGGGCGGGACAGCCAAGAGACCCAGTACTTC CSVLGRDSQETQYF